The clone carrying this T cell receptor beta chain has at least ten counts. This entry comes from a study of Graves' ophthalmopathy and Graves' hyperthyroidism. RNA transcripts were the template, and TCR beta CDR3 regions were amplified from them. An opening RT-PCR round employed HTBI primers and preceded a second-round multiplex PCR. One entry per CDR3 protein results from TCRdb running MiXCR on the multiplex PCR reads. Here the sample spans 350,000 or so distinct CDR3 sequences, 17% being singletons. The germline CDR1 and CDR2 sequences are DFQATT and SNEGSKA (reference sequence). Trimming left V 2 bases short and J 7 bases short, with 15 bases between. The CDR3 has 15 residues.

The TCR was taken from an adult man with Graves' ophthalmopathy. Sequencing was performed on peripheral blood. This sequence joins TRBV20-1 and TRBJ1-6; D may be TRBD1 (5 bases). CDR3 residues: CSARLPGLANSPLHF. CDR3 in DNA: TGCAGTGCTAGATTACCGGGACTTGCGAATTCACCCCTCCACTTT.